This T cell receptor (beta chain) was identified in a study of human T cells and chemical hapten exposure. TCRdb itself ran the RACE reads through MiXCR, one entry per CDR3 protein. This table has tens of thousands of distinct CDR3 sequences, approximately 13% appearing once. Documented time point: pre-sensitization, week 0. Treatment meaning: therapeutic diphenylcyclopropenone sensitization with weekly scalp DPC. The CDR3 contains 14 residues. CDR1 and CDR2 from the germline V gene are MNHEY and SVGEGT. Trimming took 5 bases from V and 3 from J, leaving 11 bases between them. This clonotype was observed at least ten times.

The J gene is TRBJ1-5, the V gene TRBV6-2 or TRBV6-3; no firm D call. The sequence was obtained from a woman in her 30s with alopecia areata. Some clones in this sample may be carry-over from other donors' samples. The specimen comprised whole blood, sampled in connection with sensitization to the hapten diphenylcyclopropenone (DPC). The CDR3 DNA reads as TGTGCCAGCAGTGGGAGGACTATCAATCAGCCCCAGCATTTT. It specifies CASSGRTINQPQHF.